The 17 T cell receptor beta chains below were found in one sample sequenced in a study of cytomegalovirus exposure and HLA in healthy donors. 60 Vbeta and 13 Jbeta primers were used in PCR. Profiled with immunoSEQ multiplex PCR; TCRdb holds only in-frame clones, not every one. The table records roughly 180,000 clones, 77% of them present only once. The material sequenced was PBMCs. Source of these receptors: a woman aged 55-75 years in good health and CMV-seropositive.

J is TRBJ1-5 and V is TRBV4-1, with D unclear. Germline lookup yields CDR1 MGHRA and CDR2 YSYEKL. V dropped 1 base and J dropped 0 bases, with 10 bases sitting between them. The CDR3 has 16 residues. CDR3 in amino acids: CASSQVVIGSNQPQHF. Here the CDR3 DNA reads TGCGCCAGCAGCCAAGTCGTCATCGGTAGCAATCAGCCCCAGCATTTT.

The rearrangement joins TRBV6-5 to TRBJ2-7; 7 nucleotides agree with TRBD1. Germline assignment: CDR1 MNHEY and CDR2 SVGAGI. Germline trimming cut 1 base from V and 3 bases from J; bases unmatched to any gene: 3. The CDR3 runs to 14 residues. The CDR3 DNA is TGTGCCAGCAGTTACTTCCGGGACAGCTACGAGCAGTACTTC. Amino acid sequence: CASSYFRDSYEQYF.

The chain carries TRBV9 and TRBJ2-3, with D tentatively TRBD1 (5 bases). V was trimmed by 0 bases and J by 5 bases, leaving 7 bases between them. CDR1 is SGDLS, CDR2 YYNGEE, per germline. This CDR3 is built from 13 residues. Here the CDR3 reads CASSVGGLDTQYF. The CDR3 region has the DNA TGTGCCAGCAGCGTAGGGGGCTTAGATACGCAGTATTTT. Looking up the rest from reference TRBV9 and TRBJ2-3 gives the full variable domain: DSGVTQTPKHLITATGQRVTLRCSPRSGDLSVYWYQQSLDQGLQFLIQYYNGEERAKGNILERFSAQQFPDLHSELNLSSLELGDSALYFCASSVGGLDTQYFGPGTRLTVL.

The chain joins TRBV6-1 to TRBJ2-3, with 11 bases identical to TRBD1. The trim removed 4 bases at V and 3 bases at J, leaving 3 bases unmatched. Per germline, CDR1 MNHNS and CDR2 SASEGT. The length of the CDR3 is 15 residues. The DNA of the CDR3 is TGTGCCAGCAGTGCGGGACAGGGGGGGACAGATACGCAGTATTTT. It translates to CASSAGQGGTDTQYF.

This clone has just one count. The chain uses TRBV9 and TRBJ2-1, with D possibly being TRBD2 (5 bases). Germline loops: CDR1 SGDLS, CDR2 YYNGEE. This CDR3 comprises 15 residues. The V end was cut by 4 bases, the J end by 3 bases, with 14 bases between. In DNA form, the CDR3 reads TGTGCCAGCAGCACGAGGGTAGCATACTACAATGAGCAGTTCTTC. Translation: CASSTRVAYYNEQFF.

This clone turned up a few times. This rearrangement joins TRBV30 to TRBJ2-3, with TRBD2 matching over 9 bases. The germline V gene encodes CDR1 GTSNPN and CDR2 SVGIG (reference sequence). This CDR3 region has 13 residues. The CDR3 DNA reads as TGTGCGGGGGACAGCGGGGGGACAGATACGCAGTATTTT. Translating gives CAGDSGGTDTQYF.

The chain couples TRBV27 to TRBJ2-7; D is perhaps TRBD1 (6 bases). From germline, CDR1 is MNHEY and CDR2 SMNVEV (reference sequence). The CDR3 sequence is 15 residues long. The ends were cut back, 0 bases at V and 7 bases at J, with 16 bases in the middle. The CDR3 DNA reads as TGTGCCAGCAGTTTATCGATAGGGGGAGACGGGGAGCAGTACTTC. The encoded protein is CASSLSIGGDGEQYF.

V gene TRBV5-1 combines with J gene TRBJ1-1; D is unresolved. Trimming stripped 5 bases from V and 1 base from J, with 15 bases between. This CDR3 has 15 amino acids. Per germline, CDR1 SGHRS and CDR2 YFSETQ. CDR3 region: CASRVTERGNTEAFF. As DNA, the CDR3 is TGCGCCAGCAGGGTGACCGAGAGAGGGAACACTGAAGCTTTCTTT.

The V gene is TRBV9, the J gene TRBJ1-1; TRBD1 matches at 7 bases. Germline V gives CDR1 SGDLS, CDR2 YYNGEE. There are 16 residues in the CDR3. After removal of 0 bases from V and 1 base from J, the junction contained 6 bases not matched to a gene. CDR3 sequence: CASSVGAGGPNTEAFF. The DNA of the CDR3 is TGTGCCAGCAGCGTAGGAGCAGGGGGACCGAACACTGAAGCTTTCTTT.

This clone has only a few counts. The chain couples TRBV7-2 to TRBJ1-5, with 7 bases identical to TRBD1. In germline, CDR1 is SGHTA, CDR2 FQGNSA. This CDR3 region has 14 residues. The V segment lost 5 bases and the J segment 4 bases; nucleotides outside the gene matches: 5. This chain's CDR3 is CASSINRGNQPQHF. Here the CDR3 DNA reads TGTGCCAGCAGCATCAACAGGGGAAATCAGCCCCAGCATTTT.

This clone has a handful of counts. The gene calls are TRBV10-3 and TRBJ1-1, with 8 bases matching TRBD1. The CDR3 is 13 residues long. The germline V gene encodes CDR1 ENHRY and CDR2 SYGVKD. V dropped 4 bases and J dropped 6; count of bases not matched to a gene: 4. The CDR3 reads CAISGTGGAEAFF. CDR3 in DNA: TGTGCCATCAGTGGTACAGGGGGGGCTGAAGCTTTCTTT.

The chain recombines TRBV27 with TRBJ2-7, with TRBD2 identical over 7 bases. J was trimmed by 5 bases and V by 5 bases; bases with no gene match: 15. The germline V gene encodes CDR1 MNHEY and CDR2 SMNVEV (reference sequence). This CDR3 has 16 amino acids. In DNA form, the CDR3 reads TGTGCCAGCAGTCCGGTCCCCCGCGGGAGTCGGAACGAGCAGTACTTC. Encoded protein: CASSPVPRGSRNEQYF.

The chain uses TRBV5-4 and TRBJ1-2, with TRBD1 matching over 10 bases. The CDR3 is 17 residues long. With V trimmed by 3 bases and J by 0 bases, 8 bases remained unmatched. Germline V gene sequence: CDR1 SGHNT, CDR2 YYREEE (reference sequence). CDR3: CASSSPTGGRTNYGYTF. The CDR3 DNA is TGTGCCAGCAGCTCGCCGACAGGGGGCCGAACTAACTATGGCTACACCTTC.

V is TRBV25-1 and J is TRBJ2-1; 9 nucleotides agree with TRBD2. Trimming cost V 2 bases and J 10 bases; bases outside gene matches: 3. The CDR3 has 13 residues. The germline gives CDR1 MGHDK, CDR2 SYGVNS. CDR3 loop: CASSEAGTSEQFF. DNA for the CDR3: TGTGCCAGCAGTGAAGCCGGGACTAGCGAGCAGTTCTTC.

The chain combines TRBV6-5 with TRBJ2-7; 9 nucleotides agree with TRBD1. Germline V CDR1 and CDR2: MNHEY, SVGAGI. This CDR3 region has 16 residues. After removal of 2 bases from V and 3 bases from J, the junction contained 8 bases not matched to a gene. This CDR3 reads CASSYTSATGGYEQYF. CDR3 bases: TGTGCCAGCAGTTACACGAGCGCGACAGGGGGCTACGAGCAGTACTTC.

This clone was observed a handful of times. V and J are TRBV10-3 and TRBJ2-6, with 8 positions matching TRBD1. The trim removed 10 bases at V and 0 bases at J, leaving 5 bases unmatched. Germline CDR1 and CDR2: ENHRY and SYGVKD. This CDR3 is 15 amino acids long. CDR3 loop: CATQDRASGANVLTF. CDR3 DNA sequence: TGTGCCACCCAGGACAGGGCCTCTGGGGCCAACGTCCTGACTTTC.

This clone was detected a few times. V and J are TRBV27 and TRBJ2-7; 7 bases are shared with TRBD1. Unmatched junction bases numbered 0, after V lost 4 bases and J lost 6 bases. Germline lookup yields CDR1 MNHEY and CDR2 SMNVEV (reference sequence). The length of the CDR3 is 11 residues. The CDR3 sequence is CASSYRGEQYF. The CDR3 region has the DNA TGTGCCAGCAGTTACAGGGGCGAGCAGTACTTC.